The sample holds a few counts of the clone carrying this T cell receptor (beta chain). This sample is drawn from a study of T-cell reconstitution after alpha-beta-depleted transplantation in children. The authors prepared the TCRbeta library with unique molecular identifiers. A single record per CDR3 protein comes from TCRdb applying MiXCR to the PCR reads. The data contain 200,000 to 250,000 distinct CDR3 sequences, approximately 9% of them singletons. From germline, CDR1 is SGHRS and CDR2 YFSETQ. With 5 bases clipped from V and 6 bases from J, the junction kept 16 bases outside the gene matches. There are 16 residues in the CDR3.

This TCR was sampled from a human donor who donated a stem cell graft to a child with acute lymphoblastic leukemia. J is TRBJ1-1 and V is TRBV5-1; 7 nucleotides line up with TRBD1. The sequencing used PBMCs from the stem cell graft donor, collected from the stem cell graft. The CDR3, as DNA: TGCGCCAGCAGTACGGAGACAGGGCCACGTCCCCCTGAAGCTTTCTTT. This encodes CASSTETGPRPPEAFF.